These 17 T cell receptor beta chains originate from one sample sequenced in a study of T cell changes during pregnancy in multiple sclerosis. The data were produced by immunoSEQ multiplex PCR, yet TCRdb's version contains in-frame clones alone and is incomplete. The sample holds fewer than 95,000 clones; 85% to 95% are singletons and the top ten take roughly 4%. Here the sequenced sample was peripheral blood, taken in the first trimester of pregnancy. These receptor sequences come from a female donor with multiple sclerosis, enrolled in a pregnancy study.

The V gene is TRBV6-4, the J gene TRBJ1-2; 9 nucleotides line up with TRBD1. Trimming took 6 bases from V and 0 from J; bases not matched to a gene: 2. The length of the CDR3 is 14 residues. Per the germline V gene, CDR1 is MRHNA and CDR2 is SNTAGT. The CDR3 sequence is CASSRDRANYGYTF. CDR3 nucleotides: TGTGCCAGCAGCCGGGACAGGGCTAACTATGGCTACACCTTC.

This rearrangement joins TRBV10-1 to TRBJ2-7; maybe TRBD1 (6 bases). Germline V CDR1 and CDR2: WNHNN, SYGVQD (reference sequence). The CDR3 has 14 residues. Trimming took off 4 bases at V and 2 bases at J, with 12 bases between the two ends. The CDR3 DNA reads as TGCGCCAGCAGTGCTTGGGGGCCCCCCTACGAGCAGTACTTC. Translation: CASSAWGPPYEQYF.

The J gene is TRBJ2-7, the V gene TRBV13; 7 nucleotides line up with TRBD2. From germline, CDR1 is PRHDT and CDR2 FYEKMQ (reference sequence). The CDR3 contains 17 residues. Unmatched junction bases numbered 12, after V lost 1 base and J lost 3 bases. In DNA form, the CDR3 reads TGTGCCAGCAGCTTAGCGCTCCTCTCGGGGGGACTCTACGAGCAGTACTTC. Translated: CASSLALLSGGLYEQYF.

The chain has TRBV14 and TRBJ2-1; D is uncertain. The CDR3 spans 13 residues. Germline-derived CDR1 and CDR2 are SGHDN and FVKESK. Trimming took off 0 bases at V and 7 bases at J, with 7 bases between the two ends. The CDR3, as DNA: TGTGCCAGCAGCCAAGATCAGTGGAATGAGCAGTTCTTC. Encoded protein: CASSQDQWNEQFF.

This chain uses TRBV9 with TRBJ1-5, with a tentative D call TRBD1 (5 bases). This CDR3 spans 16 amino acids. V was cut by 4 bases and J by 1 base, with 15 bases left in between. The germline V gene encodes CDR1 SGDLS and CDR2 YYNGEE. The CDR3 here is CASSPGVGASNQPQHF. CDR3 in DNA: TGTGCCAGCAGCCCCGGTGTAGGGGCGAGCAATCAGCCCCAGCATTTT.

The rearrangement joins TRBV27 to TRBJ2-2; D remains ambiguous. V lost 4 bases and J 5 bases, leaving 17 bases between the germline ends. The CDR3 runs to 16 residues. Germline CDR1 and CDR2: MNHEY and SMNVEV (reference sequence). The chain's CDR3 is CASSYAFWLETGELFF. The DNA of the CDR3 is TGTGCCAGCAGTTACGCGTTCTGGTTGGAGACCGGGGAGCTGTTTTTT.

The chain uses TRBV5-4 and TRBJ2-1; 8 bases fit TRBD1. Germline V gives CDR1 SGHNT, CDR2 YYREEE (reference sequence). V lost 2 bases and J lost 6; bases outside the gene matches: 4. The CDR3 runs to 14 residues. CDR3 residues: CASSFGQGFNEQFF. CDR3 nucleotides: TGTGCCAGCAGCTTCGGACAGGGATTCAATGAGCAGTTCTTC.

The chain has TRBV7-3 and TRBJ2-7; 11 nucleotides align to TRBD2. In germline, CDR1 is SGHTA, CDR2 FQGTGA. The junction had 12 bases not matched to a gene; V was cut back by 5 bases and J by 9 bases. The CDR3 contains 15 residues. Here the CDR3 reads CASSPGGSGGALQYF. CDR3 sequence (DNA): TGTGCCAGCAGCCCGGGCGGTAGCGGGGGGGCTTTGCAGTACTTC.

This chain connects TRBV2 to TRBJ1-1; 10 bases match TRBD1. The germline V gene encodes CDR1 SNHLY and CDR2 FYNNEI. The CDR3 contains 15 residues. J was trimmed by 1 base and V by 6 bases; bases with no gene match: 5. The CDR3: CASRKRTGGNTEAFF. The CDR3, as DNA: TGTGCCAGCAGAAAACGGACAGGGGGGAACACTGAAGCTTTCTTT.

The rearrangement uses TRBV13 and TRBJ1-2, with 11 positions matching TRBD1. Germline CDR1 is PRHDT and CDR2 is FYEKMQ (reference sequence). V shed 5 bases, J shed 3 bases, and the junction held 8 bases outside the gene matches. The CDR3 runs to 16 residues. The CDR3 nucleotides read TGTGCCAGCAGCAATGATGGGGACAGGGGGTACTATGGCTACACCTTC. Amino acid sequence: CASSNDGDRGYYGYTF.

This clone was seen once. This sequence joins TRBV11-2 and TRBJ1-2; possibly TRBD1 for D (6 bases). V lost 2 bases and J 3 bases, leaving 16 bases between the germline ends. The CDR3 spans 16 residues. Germline lookup yields CDR1 SGHAT and CDR2 FQNNGV. The CDR3 DNA follows: TGTGCCAGCAGCTTAAGGTACCCGGGACAACACTATGGCTACACCTTC. Translated, it gives CASSLRYPGQHYGYTF. The full variable domain, rest sourced from reference TRBV11-2 and TRBJ1-2, is EAGVAQSPRYKIIEKRQSVAFWCNPISGHATLYWYQQILGQGPKLLIQFQNNGVVDDSQLPKDRFSAERLKGVDSTLKIQPAKLEDSAVYLCASSLRYPGQHYGYTFGSGTRLTVV.

V is TRBV7-9 and J is TRBJ1-2; D might be TRBD1 (6 bases). The CDR3 is 13 residues long. Germline loops: CDR1 SEHNR, CDR2 FQNEAQ (reference sequence). V lost 1 base, J lost 7 bases, and 10 bases lay in between. As DNA, the CDR3 is TGTGCCAGCAGCTTAGGTGGGGGCGGTGGCTACACCTTC. Its translation: CASSLGGGGGYTF. The complete variable domain, with remaining parts taken from reference TRBV7-9 and TRBJ1-2, reads DTGVSQNPRHKITKRGQNVTFRCDPISEHNRLYWYRQTLGQGPEFLTYFQNEAQLEKSRLLSDRFSAERPKGSFSTLEIQRTEQGDSAMYLCASSLGGGGGYTFGSGTRLTVV.

This chain uses TRBV5-1 with TRBJ2-7, with D tentatively TRBD1 (5 bases). The CDR3 loop spans 14 amino acids. Germline V CDR1 and CDR2: SGHRS, YFSETQ. The V end lost 1 base, the J end lost 0 bases, and 8 bases lay between the germline ends. The CDR3 loop is CASSLTGFSYEQYF. The CDR3 DNA is TGCGCCAGCAGCTTGACAGGATTCTCCTACGAGCAGTACTTC.

V usage is TRBV29-1 and J usage is TRBJ2-2; TRBD1 aligns across 9 bases. The germline gives CDR1 SQVTM, CDR2 ANQGSEA. V shed 4 bases and J 2 bases; nucleotides not matched to a gene: 5. The CDR3 loop spans 15 amino acids. Here the CDR3 reads CSVGPGQGNTGELFF. Here the CDR3 DNA reads TGCAGCGTTGGCCCGGGACAGGGAAACACCGGGGAGCTGTTTTTT.

The chain links TRBV7-3 to TRBJ1-6; 9 bases map to TRBD1. The V and J ends lost 3 bases and 14 bases, in that order; junction bases with no gene match: 5. This CDR3 has 13 amino acids. CDR1 SGHTA and CDR2 FQGTGA come from the germline V gene. CDR3 region: CASSLTGGSALHF. For the CDR3, the DNA is TGTGCCAGCAGCTTGACAGGGGGTTCGGCCCTCCACTTT.

This chain joins TRBV7-8 and TRBJ2-7; D ambiguous. V lost 5 bases and J lost 10, with 12 bases in between. Germline V gene lookup returns CDR1 SGHVS and CDR2 FQNEAQ. The CDR3 has 11 residues. The CDR3 nucleotides are TGTGCCAGCAGCCCCCGATTGCGACAGTACTTC. It codes for CASSPRLRQYF.

This clone was detected once. CDR3 sequence: CASSFRNNEKLFF. CDR3 DNA sequence: TGCGCCAGCAGCTTCAGGAATAATGAAAAACTGTTTTTT. The chain combines TRBV5-1 with TRBJ1-4; D remains ambiguous. Trimming cost V 2 bases and J 4 bases, with 6 bases left between them. The length of the CDR3 is 13 residues. Germline V gene data show CDR1 as SGHRS and CDR2 as YFSETQ.